A selection of T cell receptor beta chains follows, all from one sample in a study of neoadjuvant anti-PD-1 for oral cavity cancer. Assay: immunoSEQ multiplex PCR; the TCRdb copy retains only in-frame clones and omits some. The sample records some 30,000 clones, 80% being singletons. Sample: PBMCs, taken after nivolumab (anti-PD-1) treatment. The receptors stem from a person aged 40-85 years with oral cavity squamous cell carcinoma. Both conserved end residues are part of each CDR3. D genes are given only for firm matches. Clone size, where shown, is once, few, many, or a class for clones that have expanded.

j_call,clone_size,d_call,v_call,cdr3_nt,cdr3_aa
TRBJ1-2,-,-,TRBV7-2,TGTGCCAGCAGCTTAATGGGACCGAACTATGGCTACACCTTC,CASSLMGPNYGYTF
TRBJ1-1,once,-,TRBV18,TGTGCCAGCTCACCTAGGCAGGGGTTCACTGAAGCTTTCTTT,CASSPRQGFTEAFF
TRBJ1-2,few,TRBD1,TRBV6-5,TGTGCCAGCAGTCAGGGGGCGCGTGGCTACACCTTC,CASSQGARGYTF
TRBJ2-5,-,-,TRBV6-5,TGTGCCAGCAGTTACGGTCCTCTCCGGCCAGAGACCCAGTACTTC,CASSYGPLRPETQYF
TRBJ2-2,-,-,TRBV27,TGTGCCAGCAGTCTGGACAGGAACACCGGGGAGCTGTTTTTT,CASSLDRNTGELFF
TRBJ2-7,-,-,TRBV19,TGTGCCAGTAGTATCGGAACCCAAAACTACGAGCAGTACTTC,CASSIGTQNYEQYF
TRBJ1-3,-,-,TRBV15,TGTGCCACCAGCAGAAGCAGGGGTAACGGAAACACCATATATTTT,CATSRSRGNGNTIYF
TRBJ1-1,-,TRBD1,TRBV28,TGTGCCAGCAGTTCGGACAGGGGGAGAGGGACTGAAGCTTTCTTT,CASSSDRGRGTEAFF
TRBJ1-4,once,TRBD1,TRBV6-6,TGTGCCAGCAGTTACCCAGGGGGCGCGTCTAATGAAAAACTGTTTTTT,CASSYPGGASNEKLFF
TRBJ1-1,-,-,TRBV10-3,TGTGCCATCAACTACGGTGGGGGGGGGACTGAAGCTTTCTTT,CAINYGGGGTEAFF
TRBJ2-1,-,-,TRBV4-2,TGTGCCAGCAGCCAAGATAGGTGGAATGAGCAGTTCTTC,CASSQDRWNEQFF
TRBJ2-7,few,TRBD1,TRBV7-2,TGTGCCAGCAGCCTGCCCCGGGACAGCTACGAGCAGTACTTC,CASSLPRDSYEQYF
TRBJ2-5,-,TRBD2,TRBV5-1,TGCGCCAGCAGCTTGGATAGTAGCGGGGGGCAGACCCAGTACTTC,CASSLDSSGGQTQYF
TRBJ1-1,-,TRBD1,TRBV9,TGTGCCAGCAGCGTTTCGGTCCGGGAGGACAGGCAAAACACTGAAGCTTTCTTT,CASSVSVREDRQNTEAFF
TRBJ1-4,-,TRBD1,TRBV9,TGTGCCAGCAGCCCCAGGGGGACAGGGGCTGAAAAACTGTTTTTT,CASSPRGTGAEKLFF
TRBJ1-5,-,-,TRBV19,TGTGCCAGTAGTCCCGGATGGCAGGCGGATCAGCCCCAGCATTTT,CASSPGWQADQPQHF
TRBJ1-1,few,-,TRBV19,TGTGCCAGTAGATTATTTGACGGGGGCACTGAAGCTTTCTTT,CASRLFDGGTEAFF
TRBJ1-3,-,-,TRBV5-1,TGCGCCAGCGCGGAGCGAGACTCTGGAAACACCATATATTTT,CASAERDSGNTIYF
TRBJ1-6,-,-,TRBV9,TGTGCCAGCAGCGTGTTGGCAGATTATAATTCACCCCTCCACTTT,CASSVLADYNSPLHF
TRBJ1-6,few,-,TRBV4-2,TGTGCCAGCATGGGCACCACCGTCGGGGATTCACCCCTCCACTTT,CASMGTTVGDSPLHF
TRBJ2-7,-,-,TRBV6-6,TGTGCCAGCACCCCGGGCAAGGCTTTTGAGCAGTACTTC,CASTPGKAFEQYF
TRBJ2-3,-,-,TRBV7-2,TGTGCCAGCAGCGTGGACGGCCCAAGCACAGATACGCAGTATTTT,CASSVDGPSTDTQYF
TRBJ2-1,-,-,TRBV19,TGTGCCAGTAGTAGCCACCTGGGGGGGGCAGGTGAGCAGTTCTTC,CASSSHLGGAGEQFF
TRBJ2-7,few,TRBD2,TRBV27,TGTGCCAGCAGTTTCTCGGGGGGGGGTACATACCCGTACGAGCAGTACTTC,CASSFSGGGTYPYEQYF
TRBJ2-7,-,-,TRBV7-2,TGTGCCAGCAGCTTTACCTACGAGCAGTACTTC,CASSFTYEQYF
TRBJ2-3,few,-,TRBV29-1,TGCAGCGTTGAAGAAGTTGGGGTAGATACGCAGTATTTT,CSVEEVGVDTQYF
TRBJ1-1,-,-,TRBV6-7,TGTGCCAGCAGTTACTGGTGGAACACTGAAGCTTTCTTT,CASSYWWNTEAFF
TRBJ1-1,-,TRBD1,TRBV4-2,TGTGCCAGCAGCCAAGGCCGGGACAGTGAAGCTTTCTTT,CASSQGRDSEAFF
TRBJ1-6,-,-,TRBV12-5,TGTGCTAGTGAGGGGCAGGGAGGTAATTCACCCCTCCACTTT,CASEGQGGNSPLHF
TRBJ1-4,-,-,TRBV4-1,TGCGCCAGCAGCCAGGGGGGAAGGTTTGCAACTAATGAAAAACTGTTTTTT,CASSQGGRFATNEKLFF
TRBJ1-5,-,-,TRBV18,TGTGCCAGCTCACCTTCGCAGGGGAGCAATCAGCCCCAGCATTTT,CASSPSQGSNQPQHF
TRBJ1-1,-,-,TRBV7-9,TGTGCCAGCAGCTTAGGGGGTGGGCAGGGCGGCACTGAAGCTTTCTTT,CASSLGGGQGGTEAFF
TRBJ1-1,-,-,TRBV7-8,TGTGCCAGCAGCGCGAGACTTGTGACCCAGGGGACTGAAGCTTTCTTT,CASSARLVTQGTEAFF
TRBJ2-2,-,TRBD1,TRBV9,TGTGCCAGCAGCGTCCACAGGGGCCGGGGCGGGGAGCTGTTTTTT,CASSVHRGRGGELFF
TRBJ1-4,-,TRBD1,TRBV27,TGTGCCAGCAGTGCCGGACAGGGGCATGAAAAACTGTTTTTT,CASSAGQGHEKLFF
TRBJ2-5,-,TRBD2,TRBV6-6,TGTGCCAGCAGTTTACAAACTAGCGGGGGCCAAGAGACCCAGTACTTC,CASSLQTSGGQETQYF
TRBJ1-4,-,-,TRBV7-7,TGTGCCAGCAGCTTAAGAACAGGGCCTAATGAAAAACTGTTTTTT,CASSLRTGPNEKLFF
TRBJ1-1,few,-,TRBV4-1,TGCGCCAGCAGCCACCCAGGACGGTGGAACACTGAAGCTTTCTTT,CASSHPGRWNTEAFF
TRBJ2-2,-,TRBD2,TRBV2,TGTGCCAGCAGTGAAGAGGCAGGGAGGGTCGGGGAGCTGTTTTTT,CASSEEAGRVGELFF
TRBJ1-4,-,-,TRBV5-6,TGTGCCAGCAGTTCCGGGACATCTGAAAAACTGTTTTTT,CASSSGTSEKLFF
TRBJ2-2,once,TRBD2,TRBV5-1,TGCGCCAGCAGCTTGCTGGGACTAGCGGGTACCGGGGAGCTGTTTTTT,CASSLLGLAGTGELFF
TRBJ2-1,-,-,TRBV5-1,TGCGCCAGCAGCTTGGGGCAGCAATACAATGAGCAGTTCTTC,CASSLGQQYNEQFF